This section outlines one T cell receptor (beta chain) sequence together with its context. Its antigen remains undetermined. Qualities for individual bases were not recorded, and no much larger clone is one base off. This specimen belongs to a study of T cell responses to AZD1222 COVID-19 vaccine (dated by TCRdb to about 2021). Background on the whole study: Because spike-specific TCR depth and breadth did not differ between the two schedules, AZD1222 recipients who got a second dose at roughly 4 weeks were pooled with those who got a second dose at roughly 12 weeks. TCR sequencing covered roughly 230 trial participants: 200 to 220 given two doses of AZD1222 and about 26 given two doses of MenACWY control vaccine. Trial participants were enrolled into age subgroups of 18-55, 56-69 and 70-plus years, which contained around 150, 29 and 61 TCR-sequenced participants, respectively. The research as a whole found: After two AZD1222 doses, both the breadth and the depth of spike-specific TCRs were significantly higher than at day 0 and than in MenACWY recipients. No day 14 peak-response samples were available, so repertoires were characterized only after the peak T cell response. In the small 56-69-year group, the increase in depth fell short of significance, most likely because of low power. Conclusions about previously exposed vaccinees were limited because only six or seven AZD1222 recipients were SARS-CoV-2 seropositive at baseline. The whole spike protein was spanned by vaccine-associated CD4 TCRs, and dominant responses were seen in regions 160-218 and 743-854. Reportedly, close to half of the unique spike-specific TCRs recognized epitopes lying outside the regions that are mutated in the B.1.351 and B.1.1.7 variants. Participants were mostly white British, with more females than males. The authors suggested clonal diversity may have been underestimated.

From the germline V gene (reference sequence), CDR1 is WNHNN and CDR2 is SYGVQD. Taken from cysteine to phenylalanine, the CDR3 has 19 residues. Only CDR3 DNA is held: 57 bases, read in frame from base 1. Here V drops 2 bases and J drops 0 bases, and the junction holds 12 bases not matched to any gene. The CDR3 regions of human TCRbeta chains were analyzed by immunosequencing. From the authors' description of their analysis: Repertoire TCRs were checked for matches against a reference library of SARS-CoV-2-specific TCRs that had been generated using the MIRA antigen-specificity platform. Breadth was defined as the fraction of unique TCRs that were SARS-CoV-2-associated. Depth was defined as the fraction of total T cells that were SARS-CoV-2-associated. Each spike-specific TCR was assigned to its reactive spike region and to a CD4 or CD8 class using the MIRA data. Log10-transformed breadth and depth values were compared by one-way ANOVA with Sidak's multiple comparisons tests. The table comes from immuneACCESS by way of TCRdb, which keeps in-frame sequences with V and J called. Part of the clones is missing from these tables; in studies checked, under half for an unresolved V gene and the rest for unknown reasons. V, J and clone size derive from that table, while D and trimming were established from the DNA sequence. The sample profile shows 100,000 to 150,000 clones; approximately 84% of them were found once. The ten largest clones represent more than 20% of the sample.

The time point label here, explained by the study, means: baseline before first vaccination. Vaccinee samples came from UK trials COV001 and COV002, including a single-blind randomized controlled phase 2/3 trial of AZD1222 (ChAdOx1 nCoV-19) in healthy adults. For TCRbeta chain sequencing, PBMC samples were collected from trial participants at day 0 and at day 28 after the second dose. The chain joins TRBV10-1 to TRBJ2-4, and TRBD1 matches 8 of the central bases. Sequences were derived from peripheral blood, sampled on day 0 of AZD1222 vaccination. The TCR sequence derives from an adult in good health. The sequenced DNA is TGCGCCAGCAGTGAGCCACAGGACAGGGTCCTTCTAGCCAAAAACATTCAGTACTTC. Translated, this is CASSEPQDRVLLAKNIQYF.